Reported below is one T cell receptor (beta chain). This entry is derived from a study of control samples from healthy donors and cancer patients. Libraries were prepared by immunoSEQ multiplex PCR; TCRdb keeps only in-frame clonotypes and omits some of them. Among some 130,000 clones listed, over 80% were seen once. Trimming cost V 4 bases and J 0 bases, with 10 bases left between them. CDR3 size: 15 residues. Germline CDR1 and CDR2: KGHSY and FQNENV. The specimen was blood. The source is a woman aged 50 to 60 in good health. J is TRBJ1-3 and V is TRBV16; D is ambiguous. The CDR3 is CASSPQVYSGNTIYF. The CDR3 nucleotides read TGTGCCAGCAGCCCCCAGGTCTACTCTGGAAACACCATATATTTT.